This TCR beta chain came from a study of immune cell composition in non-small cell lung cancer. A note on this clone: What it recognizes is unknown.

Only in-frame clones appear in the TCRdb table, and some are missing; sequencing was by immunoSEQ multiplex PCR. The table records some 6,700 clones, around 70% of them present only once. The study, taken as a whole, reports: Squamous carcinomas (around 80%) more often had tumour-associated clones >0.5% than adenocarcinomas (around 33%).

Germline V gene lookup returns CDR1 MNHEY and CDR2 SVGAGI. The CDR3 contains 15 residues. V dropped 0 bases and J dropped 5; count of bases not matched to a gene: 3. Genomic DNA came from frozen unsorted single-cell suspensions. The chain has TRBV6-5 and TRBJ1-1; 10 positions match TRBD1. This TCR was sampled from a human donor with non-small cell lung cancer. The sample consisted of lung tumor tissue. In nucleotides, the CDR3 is TGTGCCAGCAGTTACTCGACAGGGGGCTGGACTGAAGCTTTCTTT. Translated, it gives CASSYSTGGWTEAFF.